This T cell receptor (beta chain) was sequenced for a study of blood T cell repertoires in COVID-19. Germline V gene lookup returns CDR1 SGHRS and CDR2 YFSETQ. V trimming: 2 bases; J trimming: 2 bases; junction bases outside the gene matches: 2. The CDR3 length is 14 residues. How the authors handled the data: From reference gene primer amplification, estimates of nucleated cell counts were derived. Sequenced by immunoSEQ multiplex PCR; TCRdb stores in-frame clones only, minus some. V, J and clone size are taken as reported in that table, and D and trimming were inferred from the DNA itself. The table lists hundreds of thousands of clones, approximately 86% of them singletons, with around 1.6% in the top ten. This study enrolled people aged about 18 to 90 from 24 US geographic areas. Each participant's cohort was designated according to participant-reported clinical history. Recovered Cohort 3 donors showed two negative PCRs, clearance, or symptom resolution.

The chain links TRBV5-1 to TRBJ2-5, with 8 bases matching TRBD1. The sample taken for sequencing was PBMCs or T cells enriched from blood (not recorded which). This TCR came from a woman between 45 and 60 years old who had recovered from COVID-19. CDR3 sequence (DNA): TGCGCCAGCAGCTTCGGACAGGGACAAGAGACCCAGTACTTC. This translates into CASSFGQGQETQYF. The full variable domain, its missing parts supplied by reference TRBV5-1 and TRBJ2-5, is KAGVTQTPRYLIKTRGQQVTLSCSPISGHRSVSWYQQTPGQGLQFLFEYFSETQRNKGNFPGRFSGRQFSNSRSEMNVSTLELGDSALYLCASSFGQGQETQYFGPGTRLLVL.